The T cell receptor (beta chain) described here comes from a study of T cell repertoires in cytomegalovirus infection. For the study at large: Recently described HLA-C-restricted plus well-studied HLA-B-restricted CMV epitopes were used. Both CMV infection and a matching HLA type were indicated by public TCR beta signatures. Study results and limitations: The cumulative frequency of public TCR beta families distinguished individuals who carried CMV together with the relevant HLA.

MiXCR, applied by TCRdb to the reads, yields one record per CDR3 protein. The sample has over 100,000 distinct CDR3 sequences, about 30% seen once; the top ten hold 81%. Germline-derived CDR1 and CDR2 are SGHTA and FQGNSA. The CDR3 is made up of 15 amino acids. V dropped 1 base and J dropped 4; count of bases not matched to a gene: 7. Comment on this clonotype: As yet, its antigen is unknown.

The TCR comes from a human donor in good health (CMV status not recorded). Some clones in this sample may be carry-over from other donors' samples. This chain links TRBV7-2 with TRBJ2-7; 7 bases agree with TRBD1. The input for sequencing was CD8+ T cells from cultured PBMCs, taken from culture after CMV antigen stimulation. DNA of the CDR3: TGTGCCAGCAGCTTAGGTTTAGGGGGCGGTTACGAGCAGTACTTC. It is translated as CASSLGLGGGYEQYF.